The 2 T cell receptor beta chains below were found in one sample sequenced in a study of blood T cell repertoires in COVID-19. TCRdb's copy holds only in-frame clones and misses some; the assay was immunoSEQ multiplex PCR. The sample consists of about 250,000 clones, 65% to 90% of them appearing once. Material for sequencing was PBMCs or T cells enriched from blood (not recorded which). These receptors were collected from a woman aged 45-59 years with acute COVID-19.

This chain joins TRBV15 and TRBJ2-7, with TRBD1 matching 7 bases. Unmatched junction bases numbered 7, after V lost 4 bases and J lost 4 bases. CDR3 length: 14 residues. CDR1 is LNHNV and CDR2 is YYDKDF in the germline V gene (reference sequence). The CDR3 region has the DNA TGTGCCACCAGCATTCCAGGGGGAAATTACGAGCAGTACTTC. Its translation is CATSIPGGNYEQYF. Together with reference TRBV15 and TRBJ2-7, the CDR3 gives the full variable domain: DAMVIQNPRYQVTQFGKPVTLSCSQTLNHNVMYWYQQKSSQAPKLLFHYYDKDFNNEADTPDNFQSRRPNTSFCFLDIRSPGLGDTAMYLCATSIPGGNYEQYFGPGTRLTVT.

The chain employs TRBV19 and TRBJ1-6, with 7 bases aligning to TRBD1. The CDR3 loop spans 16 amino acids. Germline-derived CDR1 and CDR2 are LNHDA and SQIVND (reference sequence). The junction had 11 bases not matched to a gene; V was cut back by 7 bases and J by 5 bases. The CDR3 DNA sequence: TGTGCCAGTAACCCCCCAGGGGGAGTCAATAATTCACCCCTCCACTTT. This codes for CASNPPGGVNNSPLHF. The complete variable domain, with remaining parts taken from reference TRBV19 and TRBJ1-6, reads DGGITQSPKYLFRKEGQNVTLSCEQNLNHDAMYWYRQDPGQGLRLIYYSQIVNDFQKGDIAEGYSVSREKKESFPLTVTSAQKNPTAFYLCASNPPGGVNNSPLHFGNGTRLTVT.